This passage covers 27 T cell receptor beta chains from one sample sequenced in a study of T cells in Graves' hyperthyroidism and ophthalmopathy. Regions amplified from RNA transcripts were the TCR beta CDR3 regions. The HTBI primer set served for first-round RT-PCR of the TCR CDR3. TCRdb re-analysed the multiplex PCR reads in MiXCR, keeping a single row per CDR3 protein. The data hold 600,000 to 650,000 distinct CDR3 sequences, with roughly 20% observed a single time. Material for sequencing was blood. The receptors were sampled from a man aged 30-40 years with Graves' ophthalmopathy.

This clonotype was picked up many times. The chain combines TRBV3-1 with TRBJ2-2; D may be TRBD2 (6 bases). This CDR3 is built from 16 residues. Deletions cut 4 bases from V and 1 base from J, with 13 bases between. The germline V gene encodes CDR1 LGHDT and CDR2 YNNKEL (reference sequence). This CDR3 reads CASSLPSGQNTGELFF. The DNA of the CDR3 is TGTGCCAGCAGCCTCCCGAGCGGGCAGAACACCGGGGAGCTGTTTTTT.

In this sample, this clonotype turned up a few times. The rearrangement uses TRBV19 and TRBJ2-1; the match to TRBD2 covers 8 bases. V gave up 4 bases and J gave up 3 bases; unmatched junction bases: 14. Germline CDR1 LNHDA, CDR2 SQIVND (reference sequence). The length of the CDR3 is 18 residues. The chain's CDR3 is CASSSRPTSGGNYNEQFF. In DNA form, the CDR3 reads TGTGCCAGTAGTAGCAGACCCACTAGCGGAGGGAACTACAATGAGCAGTTCTTC.

As DNA, the CDR3 is TGTGCCAGCAGCCCCTTCGGGCTCAATGAGCAGTTCTTC. It encodes CASSPFGLNEQFF. The V call is TRBV7-9, the J call TRBJ2-1; unclear D gene. Germline V gives CDR1 SEHNR, CDR2 FQNEAQ (reference sequence). This CDR3 spans 13 amino acids. The V end was cut by 5 bases, the J end by 6 bases, with 11 bases between.

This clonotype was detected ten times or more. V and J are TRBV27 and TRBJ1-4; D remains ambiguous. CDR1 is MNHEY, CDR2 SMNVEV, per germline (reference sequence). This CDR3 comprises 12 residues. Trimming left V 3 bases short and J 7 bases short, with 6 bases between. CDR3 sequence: CASSFGGEKLFF. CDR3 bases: TGTGCCAGCAGTTTTGGTGGTGAAAAACTGTTTTTT. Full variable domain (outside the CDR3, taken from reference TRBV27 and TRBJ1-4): EAQVTQNPRYLITVTGKKLTVTCSQNMNHEYMSWYRQDPGLGLRQIYYSMNVEVTDKGDVPEGYKVSRKEKRNFPLILESPSPNQTSLYFCASSFGGEKLFFGSGTQLSVL.

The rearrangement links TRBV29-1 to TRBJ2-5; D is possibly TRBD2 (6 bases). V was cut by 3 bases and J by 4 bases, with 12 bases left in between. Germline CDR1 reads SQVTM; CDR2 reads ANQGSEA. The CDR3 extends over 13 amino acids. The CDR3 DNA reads TGCAGCGTTGATCTGGAGGGGAGAGAGACCCAGTACTTC. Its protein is CSVDLEGRETQYF. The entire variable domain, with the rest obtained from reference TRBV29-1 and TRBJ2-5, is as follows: SAVISQKPSRDICQRGTSLTIQCQVDSQVTMMFWYRQQPGQSLTLIATANQGSEATYESGFVIDKFPISRPNLTFSTLTVSNMSPEDSSIYLCSVDLEGRETQYFGPGTRLLVL.

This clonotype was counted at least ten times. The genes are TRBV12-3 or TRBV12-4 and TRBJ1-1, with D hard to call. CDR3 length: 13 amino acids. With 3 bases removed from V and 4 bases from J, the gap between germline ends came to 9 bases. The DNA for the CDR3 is TGTGCCAGCAGTTTTTCCCCCCCCACTGAAGCTTTCTTT. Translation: CASSFSPPTEAFF.

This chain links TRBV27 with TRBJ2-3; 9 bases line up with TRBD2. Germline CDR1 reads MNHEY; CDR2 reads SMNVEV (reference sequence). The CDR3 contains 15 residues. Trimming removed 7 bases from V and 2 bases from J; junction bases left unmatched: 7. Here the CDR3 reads CASKSGRRSTDTQYF. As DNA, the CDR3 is TGTGCCAGCAAAAGCGGGAGGCGTTCCACAGATACGCAGTATTTT.

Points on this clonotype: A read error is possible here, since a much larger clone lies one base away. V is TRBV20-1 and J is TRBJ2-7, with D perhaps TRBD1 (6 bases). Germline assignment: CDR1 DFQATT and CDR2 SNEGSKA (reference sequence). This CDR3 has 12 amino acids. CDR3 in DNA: TGCAGTGCCCGATGGACAGCCTACGTGCAGTACTTC. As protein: CSARWTAYVQYF.

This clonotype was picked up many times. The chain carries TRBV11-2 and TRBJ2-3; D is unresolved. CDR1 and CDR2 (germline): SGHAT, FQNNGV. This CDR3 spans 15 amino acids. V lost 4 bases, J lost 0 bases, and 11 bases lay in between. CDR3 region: CASSSFGASTDTQYF. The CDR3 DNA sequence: TGTGCCAGCAGCTCCTTCGGCGCTAGCACAGATACGCAGTATTTT.

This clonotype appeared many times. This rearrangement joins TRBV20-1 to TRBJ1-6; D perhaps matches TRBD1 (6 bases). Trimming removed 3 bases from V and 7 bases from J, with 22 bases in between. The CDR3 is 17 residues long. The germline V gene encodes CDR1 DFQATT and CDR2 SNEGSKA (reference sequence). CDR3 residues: CSARKGGSGSTNSPLHF. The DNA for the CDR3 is TGCAGTGCTAGGAAGGGGGGGTCGGGAAGTACGAATTCACCCCTCCACTTT.

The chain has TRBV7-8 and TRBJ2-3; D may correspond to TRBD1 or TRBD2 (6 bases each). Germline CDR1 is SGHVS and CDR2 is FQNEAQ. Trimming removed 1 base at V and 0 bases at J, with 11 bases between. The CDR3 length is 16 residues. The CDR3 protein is CASSLDSGQSTDTQYF. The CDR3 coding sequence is TGTGCCAGCAGCTTAGATAGCGGACAGAGCACAGATACGCAGTATTTT.

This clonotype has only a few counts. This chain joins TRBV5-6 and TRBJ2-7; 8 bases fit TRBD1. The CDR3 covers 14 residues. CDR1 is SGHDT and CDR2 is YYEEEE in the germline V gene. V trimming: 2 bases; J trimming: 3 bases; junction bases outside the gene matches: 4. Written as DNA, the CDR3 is TGTGCCAGCAGCTTAGACAGGGGATACTACGAGCAGTACTTC. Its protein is CASSLDRGYYEQYF.

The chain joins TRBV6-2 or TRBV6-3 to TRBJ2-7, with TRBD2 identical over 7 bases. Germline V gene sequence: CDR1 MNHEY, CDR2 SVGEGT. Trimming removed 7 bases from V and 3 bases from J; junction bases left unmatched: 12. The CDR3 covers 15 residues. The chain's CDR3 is CASKPSGIVVYEQYF. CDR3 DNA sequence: TGTGCCAGCAAACCCAGCGGGATTGTGGTCTACGAGCAGTACTTC.

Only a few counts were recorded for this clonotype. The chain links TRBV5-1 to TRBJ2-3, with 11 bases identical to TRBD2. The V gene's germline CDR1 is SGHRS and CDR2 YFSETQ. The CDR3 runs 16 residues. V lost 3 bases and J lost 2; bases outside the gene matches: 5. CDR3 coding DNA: TGCGCCAGCAGCTCGCTAGCGGGGGGTGACACAGATACGCAGTATTTT. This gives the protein CASSSLAGGDTDTQYF.

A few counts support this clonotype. The chain's CDR3 is CASSFTRFYEQYF. The CDR3 nucleotides read TGCGCCAGCAGCTTCACCCGATTCTACGAGCAGTACTTC. The chain combines TRBV5-1 with TRBJ2-7, with D unresolved. Trimming pared 2 bases from V and 3 bases from J, leaving 9 bases between. This CDR3 is 13 amino acids long. The germline V gene encodes CDR1 SGHRS and CDR2 YFSETQ.

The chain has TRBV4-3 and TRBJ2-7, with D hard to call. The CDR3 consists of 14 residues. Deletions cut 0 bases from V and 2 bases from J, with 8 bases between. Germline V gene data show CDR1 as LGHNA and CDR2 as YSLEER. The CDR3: CASSQDRSTYEQYF. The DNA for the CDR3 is TGCGCCAGCAGCCAAGACCGGTCAACCTACGAGCAGTACTTC.

Written as DNA, the CDR3 is TGTGCCAGAAGGAAGGGACTTACAAGCTCCTACGAGCAGTACTTC. It is translated as CARRKGLTSSYEQYF. The chain recombines TRBV6-2 or TRBV6-3 with TRBJ2-7, with a tentative D call TRBD2 (6 bases). In germline, CDR1 is MNHEY, CDR2 SVGEGT. V was cut by 9 bases and J by 0 bases, with 18 bases left in between. This CDR3 contains 15 residues.

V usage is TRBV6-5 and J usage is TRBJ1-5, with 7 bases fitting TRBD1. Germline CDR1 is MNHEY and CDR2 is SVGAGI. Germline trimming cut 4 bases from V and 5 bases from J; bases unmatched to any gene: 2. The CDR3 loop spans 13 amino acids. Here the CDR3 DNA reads TGTGCCAGCAGTTCGGGACAGCATCAGCCCCAGCATTTT. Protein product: CASSSGQHQPQHF.

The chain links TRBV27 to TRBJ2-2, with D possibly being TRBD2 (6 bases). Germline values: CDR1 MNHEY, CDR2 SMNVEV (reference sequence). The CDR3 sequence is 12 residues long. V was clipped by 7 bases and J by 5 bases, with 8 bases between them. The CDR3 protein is CASKRATGELFF. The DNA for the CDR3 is TGTGCCAGCAAGCGGGCAACCGGGGAGCTGTTTTTT.

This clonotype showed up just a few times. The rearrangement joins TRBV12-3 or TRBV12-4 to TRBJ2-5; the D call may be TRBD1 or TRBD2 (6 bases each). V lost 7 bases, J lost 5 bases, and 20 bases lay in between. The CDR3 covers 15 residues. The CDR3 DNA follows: TGTGCCAGCACTCCCTTCGTAGGGGGGCACGAGACCCAGTACTTC. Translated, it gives CASTPFVGGHETQYF.

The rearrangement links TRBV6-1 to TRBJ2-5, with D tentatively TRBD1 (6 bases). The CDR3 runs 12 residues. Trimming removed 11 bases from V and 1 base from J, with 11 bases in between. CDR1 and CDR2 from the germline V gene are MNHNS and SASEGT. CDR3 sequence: CACGQLQETQYF. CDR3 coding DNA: TGTGCCTGCGGACAGCTCCAAGAGACCCAGTACTTC.

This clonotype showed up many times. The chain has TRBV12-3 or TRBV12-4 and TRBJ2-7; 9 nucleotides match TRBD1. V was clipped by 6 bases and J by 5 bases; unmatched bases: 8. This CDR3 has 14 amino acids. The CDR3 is CASSKRTGDHEQYF. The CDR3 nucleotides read TGTGCCAGCAGCAAGCGGACAGGGGACCACGAGCAGTACTTC.

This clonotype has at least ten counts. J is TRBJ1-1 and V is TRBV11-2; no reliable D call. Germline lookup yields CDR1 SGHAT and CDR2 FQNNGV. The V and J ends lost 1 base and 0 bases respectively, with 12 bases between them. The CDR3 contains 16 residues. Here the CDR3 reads CASSLARLLMNTEAFF. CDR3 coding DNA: TGTGCCAGCAGCTTAGCTCGGCTACTTATGAACACTGAAGCTTTCTTT.

CDR3 amino acids: CAITREANTGELFF. The CDR3 bases are TGTGCCATCACGAGGGAGGCGAACACCGGGGAGCTGTTTTTT. The V call is TRBV10-3, the J call TRBJ2-2; a weak D match, TRBD2 (6 bases). The CDR3 runs to 14 residues. Looked up from germline, CDR1 is ENHRY and CDR2 is SYGVKD. V was pared by 7 bases and J by 0 bases, with 9 bases between.

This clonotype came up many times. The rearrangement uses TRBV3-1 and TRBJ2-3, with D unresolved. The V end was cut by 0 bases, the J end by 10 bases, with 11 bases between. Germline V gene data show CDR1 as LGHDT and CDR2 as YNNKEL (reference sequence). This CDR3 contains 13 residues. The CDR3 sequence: CASSQDSDRSQYF. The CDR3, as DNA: TGTGCCAGCAGCCAAGACTCAGATCGGTCGCAGTATTTT.

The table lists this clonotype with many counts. The CDR3 DNA reads TGTGCCAGCAGTACGGGACAGGGCGGAAAACTGTTTTTT. Translated, it gives CASSTGQGGKLFF. This chain connects TRBV2 to TRBJ1-4, with TRBD1 matching 9 bases. The germline gives CDR1 SNHLY, CDR2 FYNNEI. The CDR3 has 13 amino acids. The J segment lost 10 bases and the V segment lost 5 bases, leaving 5 bases of the junction unmatched.

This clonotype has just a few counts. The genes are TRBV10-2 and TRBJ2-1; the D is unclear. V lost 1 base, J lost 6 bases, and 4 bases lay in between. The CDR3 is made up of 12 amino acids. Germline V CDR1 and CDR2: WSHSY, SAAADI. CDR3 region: CASSELFNEQFF. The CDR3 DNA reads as TGCGCCAGCAGTGAGTTATTCAATGAGCAGTTCTTC.